Listed below are T cell receptor beta chains from one sample, sequenced in a study of blood T cell repertoires in COVID-19. Sequencing used immunoSEQ multiplex PCR; TCRdb keeps in-frame clones, though not all of them. The sample consists of about 360,000 clones, approximately 86% of them appearing once. The material sequenced was peripheral blood. These receptors were taken from a woman in her fifties or sixties with COVID-19, enrolled during active disease. CDR3s include the opening cysteine and the closing phenylalanine or tryptophan. The D gene is left open where the match is weak. Clone size is given for some rows only: seen once, a few or many times, or a class if the clone is expanded.

CDR3aa	CDR3nt	v_gene	j_gene	abundance	d_gene
CASSPWTGSSYEQYF	TGTGCCAGCAGCCCCTGGACAGGGAGCTCCTACGAGCAGTACTTC	TRBV11-2	TRBJ2-7	NA	TRBD1
CASRYRDQETQYF	TGTGCCAGCAGATACAGGGACCAAGAGACCCAGTACTTC	TRBV12-3/TRBV12-4	TRBJ2-5	NA	NA
CASSPRGGKTFDTQYF	TGCGCCAGCAGCCCACGCGGGGGGAAAACCTTCGATACGCAGTATTTT	TRBV5-1	TRBJ2-3	NA	TRBD2
CASSQHQASLSNQPQHF	TGTGCCAGCAGCCAACATCAAGCTAGCCTTAGCAATCAGCCCCAGCATTTT	TRBV3-1/TRBV3-2	TRBJ1-5	once	NA
CASSQDLAGYNEQFF	TGTGCCAGCAGCCAAGACCTAGCGGGGTACAATGAGCAGTTCTTC	TRBV3-1/TRBV3-2	TRBJ2-1	once	TRBD2
CASSQAVDSGNTIYF	TGTGCCAGCAGCCAAGCGGTAGACTCTGGAAACACCATATATTTT	TRBV3-1/TRBV3-2	TRBJ1-3	many	NA
CSVELDGQGVTGELFF	TGCAGCGTTGAACTAGACGGACAGGGGGTCACCGGGGAGCTGTTTTTT	TRBV29-1	TRBJ2-2	NA	TRBD1
CASSRSPGQGAGELFF	TGTGCCAGCAGCCGATCTCCGGGACAGGGGGCCGGGGAGCTGTTTTTT	TRBV27	TRBJ2-2	NA	TRBD1
CASSQEILRDRPLSAEAFF	TGTGCCAGCAGCCAAGAAATCTTGAGGGACAGGCCCCTATCCGCTGAAGCTTTCTTT	TRBV4-2	TRBJ1-1	NA	TRBD1
CASSIEAYGSTEAFF	TGTGCCAGTAGTATAGAGGCCTACGGGTCCACTGAAGCTTTCTTT	TRBV19	TRBJ1-1	NA	NA
CASSLWLAGSGNEQFF	TGTGCCAGCAGCTTATGGCTTGCGGGATCGGGCAATGAGCAGTTCTTC	TRBV11-3	TRBJ2-1	NA	NA
CASSYDRGYGYTF	TGTGCCAGCAGTTACGACAGGGGGTATGGCTACACCTTC	TRBV14	TRBJ1-2	NA	TRBD1
CASSWTSGDYNEQFF	TGTGCCAGCAGCTGGACTAGCGGGGATTACAATGAGCAGTTCTTC	TRBV6-4	TRBJ2-1	NA	TRBD2
CSVDGVGDWPDTQYF	TGCAGCGTTGATGGGGTGGGGGACTGGCCAGATACGCAGTATTTT	TRBV29-1	TRBJ2-3	NA	NA
CASSPQSGEKLFF	TGTGCCAGCAGCCCCCAATCGGGTGAAAAACTGTTTTTT	TRBV3-1/TRBV3-2	TRBJ1-4	few	NA
CAISEMSGTEAFF	TGTGCCATCAGTGAAATGTCGGGAACTGAAGCTTTCTTT	TRBV10-3	TRBJ1-1	NA	NA
CASYRYATNEKLFF	TGTGCCAGCTATCGGTATGCAACTAATGAAAAACTGTTTTTT	TRBV2	TRBJ1-4	NA	NA
CASSLVLAGSDEQYF	TGTGCCAGCAGCTTAGTCCTAGCGGGGTCCGACGAGCAGTACTTC	TRBV7-9	TRBJ2-7	NA	TRBD2
CASSQPRHRGQETQYF	TGTGCCAGCAGCCAACCCCGCCACCGAGGACAAGAGACCCAGTACTTC	TRBV3-1/TRBV3-2	TRBJ2-5	NA	NA
CASSMAGWSPEAFF	TGTGCCAGCAGTATGGCGGGATGGAGCCCTGAAGCTTTCTTT	TRBV6-5	TRBJ1-1	NA	NA
CASSSRAVHNTDTQYF	TGTGCCAGCAGTTCCCGAGCGGTCCACAACACAGATACGCAGTATTTT	TRBV6-2/TRBV6-3	TRBJ2-3	NA	NA
CASSPDISYEQYF	TGTGCCAGCAGTCCAGACATCTCCTACGAGCAGTACTTC	TRBV12-3/TRBV12-4	TRBJ2-7	NA	NA
CASSGRLGTSGHNEQFF	TGTGCCAGCAGCGGAAGACTCGGGACTAGCGGCCACAATGAGCAGTTCTTC	TRBV9	TRBJ2-1	NA	TRBD2
CASSLGQSNYGYTF	TGTGCCAGCAGCTTGGGCCAGTCTAACTATGGCTACACCTTC	TRBV11-2	TRBJ1-2	NA	NA
CASSDGAPSGNSYEQYF	TGTGCCAGCAGCGACGGCGCGCCTAGCGGAAACTCCTACGAGCAGTACTTC	TRBV9	TRBJ2-7	NA	TRBD2
CASSFPPSVGQFF	TGTGCCAGCAGCTTCCCCCCTAGCGTAGGGCAGTTCTTC	TRBV5-8	TRBJ2-1	NA	NA
CASSIRGSAEAFF	TGTGCCAGTAGTATCCGGGGTTCGGCTGAAGCTTTCTTT	TRBV19	TRBJ1-1	NA	NA
CASSINKVSNEQYF	TGTGCCAGTAGTATAAATAAAGTAAGCAACGAGCAGTACTTC	TRBV19	TRBJ2-7	few	NA
CASSQAVSSGNTIYF	TGCGCCAGCAGCCAAGCGGTGAGCTCTGGAAACACCATATATTTT	TRBV4-3	TRBJ1-3	NA	NA
CASRGLAALNEQFF	TGTGCCAGCAGGGGACTAGCGGCCTTAAATGAGCAGTTCTTC	TRBV2	TRBJ2-1	once	TRBD2
CAWSIGNEQFF	TGTGCCTGGAGTATCGGGAATGAGCAGTTCTTC	TRBV30	TRBJ2-1	many	NA
CASSPDRSSNTEAFF	TGTGCCAGCAGCCCGGACAGGTCCTCGAACACTGAAGCTTTCTTT	TRBV5-4	TRBJ1-1	NA	TRBD1
CASSYGYGDQPQHF	TGTGCCAGCAGTTACGGCTATGGAGATCAGCCCCAGCATTTT	TRBV6-5	TRBJ1-5	NA	NA
CATKKQGDTDTQYF	TGTGCCACGAAAAAACAGGGGGACACAGATACGCAGTATTTT	TRBV2	TRBJ2-3	NA	TRBD1
CASSGIDGGYTGELFF	TGTGCCAGCAGCGGGATTGATGGGGGCTATACCGGGGAGCTGTTTTTT	TRBV9	TRBJ2-2	NA	NA
CASRWSGEHNEQFF	TGTGCCAGCAGGTGGAGCGGGGAGCACAATGAGCAGTTCTTC	TRBV27	TRBJ2-1	NA	TRBD2
CASRRPTLPYNSPLHF	TGTGCAAGTCGACGACCGACTCTCCCCTATAATTCACCCCTCCACTTT	TRBV12-2	TRBJ1-6	few	NA
CAWSVANTEAFF	TGTGCCTGGAGTGTAGCGAACACTGAAGCTTTCTTT	TRBV30	TRBJ1-1	NA	NA
CSVTAGAEAFF	TGCAGTGTTACAGCGGGGGCTGAAGCTTTCTTT	TRBV20-1	TRBJ1-1	NA	NA
CASSALAGPSYEQYF	TGCGCCAGCAGTGCGCTAGCGGGTCCCTCCTACGAGCAGTACTTC	TRBV10-1	TRBJ2-7	NA	TRBD2
CASSSQGAGSYEQYF	TGCGCCAGCAGCAGTCAGGGGGCTGGCTCCTACGAGCAGTACTTC	TRBV5-1	TRBJ2-7	NA	TRBD1
CATSRGGTGGPINNGYTF	TGTGCCACCAGCAGAGGAGGGACAGGGGGCCCAATAAACAATGGCTACACCTTC	TRBV15	TRBJ1-2	once	TRBD1
CAWSVGGGYGYTF	TGTGCCTGGAGTGTGGGGGGTGGGTATGGCTACACCTTC	TRBV30	TRBJ1-2	NA	NA
CASSLQGYQPQHF	TGTGCCAGCAGCCTACAGGGGTATCAGCCCCAGCATTTT	TRBV5-5	TRBJ1-5	few	TRBD1
CSAIRGETQYF	TGCAGTGCTATAAGGGGGGAGACCCAGTACTTC	TRBV20-1	TRBJ2-5	NA	NA
CASRQTSGSTDTQYF	TGTGCCAGCAGACAGACTAGCGGATCCACAGATACGCAGTATTTT	TRBV2	TRBJ2-3	NA	TRBD2
CASSLGPRTMYGYTF	TGCGCCAGCAGCTTGGGGCCCAGAACCATGTATGGCTACACCTTC	TRBV5-1	TRBJ1-2	NA	NA
CASSREGARYGYTF	TGTGCCAGCAGCCGCGAGGGGGCTCGATATGGCTACACCTTC	TRBV14	TRBJ1-2	NA	TRBD1
CASSLVGTGAHEQYF	TGTGCCAGCAGCTTGGTGGGGACAGGGGCCCACGAGCAGTACTTC	TRBV5-5	TRBJ2-7	NA	TRBD1
CASSSGKPGEKLFF	TGTGCCAGCAGTTCAGGCAAACCAGGCGAAAAACTGTTTTTT	TRBV27	TRBJ1-4	NA	NA
CSGRATNEKLFF	TGCAGCGGCAGGGCAACTAATGAAAAACTGTTTTTT	TRBV29-1	TRBJ1-4	NA	NA
CASSLSQTGEQYF	TGTGCCAGCAGCTTAAGTCAGACTGGCGAGCAGTACTTC	TRBV7-3	TRBJ2-7	once	NA
CAWRPLAGAAYEQYF	TGTGCCTGGAGGCCCCTTGCGGGGGCCGCCTACGAGCAGTACTTC	TRBV30	TRBJ2-7	NA	NA